This T cell receptor (beta chain) was identified during a study of OX40 agonist ivuxolimab in advanced cancers. About the study: Given to patients was ivuxolimab, an agonistic anti-OX40 (CD134) antibody. Treatment received earlier with anti-PD-1, anti-PD-L1 or anti-CTLA-4 agents was allowed, and over 35% had some. The study gave patients intravenous ivuxolimab at 0.01 to 10 mg/kg every 2 weeks.

Remarks on this clone: Other DNA sequences of this sample code for an identical CDR3.

Assay used: immunoSEQ multiplex PCR; TCRdb lists only in-frame clones, some missing. Of under 70,000 clones in the sample, 86% were seen once. The V end lost 7 bases, the J end lost 5 bases, and 20 bases lay between the germline ends. CDR1 is LNHDA, CDR2 SQIVND, per germline (reference sequence). The CDR3 is 15 amino acids. The input for sequencing was CD4+ or CD8+ T cells sorted from blood, taken in a trial of the OX40 agonist ivuxolimab. The receptor was isolated from an adult with an advanced solid tumor such as melanoma, head and neck, liver or kidney cancer. The chain employs TRBV19 and TRBJ1-2; D ambiguous. CDR3: CASTHGLQNYYGYTF. CDR3 nucleotide sequence: TGTGCCAGTACCCACGGATTACAGAACTATTATGGCTACACCTTC.